The present entry profiles one T cell receptor beta chain with its context. The antigen remains undetermined. The CDR3 runs to 16 residues. CDR1 SGHRS and CDR2 YFSETQ come from the germline V gene. TCRdb re-called the 5' RACE reads and catalogs CDR3 proteins one per entry, DNA excluded. This sample's table has a few hundred thousand distinct CDR3 sequences. These data come from a study of monozygotic twins with inflammatory bowel disease. Whole-study results and caveats: Patient repertoires may carry noise from differing immunosuppressive treatments. Repertoire similarity did not differ between concordant and discordant twins, perhaps due to limited power.

The sample comprised blood. The chain uses TRBV5-1 and TRBJ2-7; without DNA, the TCRdb call of TRBD1 cannot be checked. This receptor was taken from a human donor with ulcerative colitis or Crohn's disease, or a healthy co-twin of an affected twin (not recorded which). The chain's CDR3 is CASSSYPTGSSYEQYF.